The 16 T cell receptor beta chains below come from one sample, sequenced in a study of blood T cell repertoires in COVID-19. Sequencing was performed with immunoSEQ multiplex PCR; in TCRdb, only in-frame clones are kept and a portion is missing. The table includes about 160,000 clones, approximately 82% detected once. The sequenced sample was peripheral blood. Receptors were obtained from a man between 70 and 80 years old who had recovered from COVID-19.

CDR3 in amino acids: CASSPSTGQQGQPQHF. The CDR3 DNA follows: TGTGCCAGCAGCCCCTCGACAGGGCAGCAGGGTCAGCCCCAGCATTTT. J is TRBJ1-5 and V is TRBV3-1 (or the pseudogene TRBV3-2), with 7 bases identical to TRBD1. Germline V gives CDR1 LGHDT, CDR2 YNNKEL (reference sequence). The CDR3 spans 16 residues. V lost 4 bases, J lost 6 bases, and 12 bases stayed unmatched.

The V gene is TRBV29-1, the J gene TRBJ2-1, with 9 bases identical to TRBD2. The CDR3 is 16 amino acids. V was pared by 6 bases and J by 7 bases, with 16 bases of the junction left unmatched. Per the germline V gene, CDR1 is SQVTM and CDR2 is ANQGSEA. The CDR3 region is CSVDLTSGRTRNEQFF. The CDR3 region has the DNA TGCAGCGTCGACTTAACAAGCGGGAGGACGAGGAATGAGCAGTTCTTC.

This chain joins TRBV18 and TRBJ2-7, with TRBD1 as a possible D gene (6 bases). This CDR3 region has 15 residues. The V end was cut by 0 bases, the J end by 3 bases, with 12 bases between. The V gene's germline CDR1 is KGHSH and CDR2 LQKENI. The CDR3 loop reads CASSPPGTPNYEQYF. The DNA for the CDR3 is TGTGCCAGCTCACCACCCGGGACACCGAACTACGAGCAGTACTTC. Together with reference TRBV18 and TRBJ2-7, the CDR3 gives the full variable domain: NAGVMQNPRHLVRRRGQEARLRCSPMKGHSHVYWYRQLPEEGLKFMVYLQKENIIDESGMPKERFSAEFPKEGPSILRIQQVVRGDSAAYFCASSPPGTPNYEQYFGPGTRLTVT.

This sequence joins TRBV2 and TRBJ2-5; a weak D match, TRBD1 (5 bases). CDR3 size: 14 residues. CDR1 SNHLY and CDR2 FYNNEI come from the germline V gene. V was pared by 4 bases and J by 2 bases, with 11 bases between. The CDR3: CASSGGAGQETQYF. For the CDR3, the DNA is TGTGCCAGCAGTGGGGGCGCCGGACAAGAGACCCAGTACTTC.

The V call is TRBV12-3 or TRBV12-4, the J call TRBJ2-7, with D maybe TRBD2 (7 bases). CDR3 length: 12 residues. Trimming took 6 bases from V and 4 from J, leaving 10 bases between them. The CDR3 DNA reads as TGTGCCAGCAGGGAGGGGGGGTACGAGCAGTACTTC. Protein product: CASREGGYEQYF.

The gene calls are TRBV10-3 and TRBJ1-1; TRBD1 is a possible D gene (5 bases). The V gene's germline CDR1 is ENHRY and CDR2 SYGVKD. The germline V and J ends were trimmed by 2 bases and 6 bases, with 7 bases remaining between them. The CDR3 loop spans 12 amino acids. CDR3 region: CAISEGRAEAFF. DNA for the CDR3: TGTGCCATCAGTGAGGGCAGGGCTGAAGCTTTCTTT.

The rearrangement links TRBV7-2 to TRBJ2-7, with 10 bases fitting TRBD2. From germline, CDR1 is SGHTA and CDR2 FQGNSA. The CDR3 covers 15 residues. Trimming at V came to 2 bases and at J to 3 bases, leaving 4 bases not matched to a gene. The CDR3 is CASSLRSGRGYEQYF. In nucleotides, the CDR3 is TGTGCCAGCAGCTTACGAAGCGGGAGGGGCTACGAGCAGTACTTC.

This clone was found once. The V and J genes are TRBV2 and TRBJ2-3; 12 positions match TRBD2. The CDR3 has 16 residues. Germline assignment: CDR1 SNHLY and CDR2 FYNNEI. V lost 1 base, J lost 3 bases, and 2 bases stayed unmatched. CDR3 region: CASSEGLAGVTDTQYF. Here the CDR3 DNA reads TGTGCCAGCAGTGAAGGACTAGCGGGAGTGACAGATACGCAGTATTTT.

V is TRBV18 and J is TRBJ1-4; D is unresolved. Germline-derived CDR1 and CDR2 are KGHSH and LQKENI. Trimming shortened V by 5 bases and J by 0 bases, and 7 bases separated the two germline ends. The CDR3 sequence is 14 residues long. Here the CDR3 reads CASSKRATNEKLFF. In DNA, the CDR3 is TGTGCCAGCTCAAAGAGGGCAACTAATGAAAAACTGTTTTTT.

This chain joins TRBV27 and TRBJ2-1; 8 bases line up with TRBD2. This CDR3 has 15 residues. V shed 6 bases, J shed 3 bases, and the junction held 7 bases outside the gene matches. Germline-derived CDR1 and CDR2 are MNHEY and SMNVEV (reference sequence). DNA for the CDR3: TGTGCCAGCAGCCCCCGGGAGGGATTCTACAATGAGCAGTTCTTC. This gives the protein CASSPREGFYNEQFF.

J is TRBJ2-7 and V is TRBV6-6, with D possibly TRBD2 on 7 matching bases. V was shortened by 0 bases and J by 6 bases, with 9 bases between the two germline ends. Germline loops: CDR1 MNHNY, CDR2 SVGAGI (reference sequence). There are 13 residues in the CDR3. This CDR3 reads CASSYSGGGEQYF. CDR3 bases: TGTGCCAGCAGTTACTCGGGAGGGGGCGAGCAGTACTTC.

The chain combines TRBV29-1 with TRBJ1-3; D is unresolved. The CDR3 length is 13 residues. CDR1 and CDR2 from the germline V gene are SQVTM and ANQGSEA. The ends were cut back, 4 bases at V and 4 bases at J, with 11 bases in the middle. CDR3 region: CSVGVTGGNTIYF. The CDR3 DNA follows: TGCAGCGTTGGGGTGACTGGAGGAAACACCATATATTTT.

CDR3 nucleotide sequence: TGTGCCAGCAGCTCCCAGCCGCAGGGCCAAGAGACCCAGTACTTC. Translation: CASSSQPQGQETQYF. The chain has TRBV7-6 and TRBJ2-5, with D maybe TRBD1 (5 bases). Per germline, CDR1 SGHVS and CDR2 FNYEAQ. Trimming left V 4 bases short and J 1 base short, with 13 bases between. The CDR3 loop spans 15 amino acids. The complete variable domain, with remaining parts taken from reference TRBV7-6 and TRBJ2-5, reads GAGVSQSPRYKVTKRGQDVALRCDPISGHVSLYWYRQALGQGPEFLTYFNYEAQQDKSGLPNDRFSAERPEGSISTLTIQRTEQRDSAMYRCASSSQPQGQETQYFGPGTRLLVL.

V and J are TRBV3-1 (or the pseudogene TRBV3-2) and TRBJ2-7; no clear D gene. This CDR3 region has 13 residues. V lost 3 bases, J lost 4 bases, and 10 bases lay in between. Germline loops: CDR1 LGHDT, CDR2 YNNKEL (reference sequence). The CDR3 sequence: CASSQRSQYEQYF. The CDR3 coding sequence is TGTGCCAGCAGCCAGAGGTCGCAGTACGAGCAGTACTTC.

V usage is TRBV2 and J usage is TRBJ2-7, with TRBD1 identical over 9 bases. CDR3 length: 14 residues. J lost 2 bases, V lost 5 bases, and 4 bases had no gene match. From germline, CDR1 is SNHLY and CDR2 FYNNEI. The CDR3 loop is CASSTDRGTYEQYF. The CDR3 region has the DNA TGTGCCAGCAGTACGGACAGGGGAACCTACGAGCAGTACTTC.

The chain couples TRBV10-3 to TRBJ1-2; D is uncertain. Trimming pared 0 bases from V and 2 bases from J, leaving 7 bases between. This CDR3 region has 14 residues. Germline V CDR1 and CDR2: ENHRY, SYGVKD. CDR3 nucleotide sequence: TGTGCCATCAGTGAGTCCCCGTCCAACTATGGCTACACCTTC. Its translation is CAISESPSNYGYTF.